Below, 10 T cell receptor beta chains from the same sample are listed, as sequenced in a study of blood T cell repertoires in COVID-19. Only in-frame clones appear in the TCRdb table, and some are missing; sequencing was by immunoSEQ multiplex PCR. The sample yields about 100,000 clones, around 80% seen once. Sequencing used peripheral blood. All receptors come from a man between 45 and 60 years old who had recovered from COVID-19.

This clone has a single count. CDR3 protein: CASRGQRTGRGYGYTF. The CDR3 DNA sequence: TGTGCAAGTCGCGGGCAGAGGACAGGGAGAGGGTATGGCTACACCTTC. The chain combines TRBV12-2 with TRBJ1-2; the table's D gene call, TRBD1, was not cross checked with the DNA. TRBV12-2 has pseudogene status. CDR3 size: 16 residues.

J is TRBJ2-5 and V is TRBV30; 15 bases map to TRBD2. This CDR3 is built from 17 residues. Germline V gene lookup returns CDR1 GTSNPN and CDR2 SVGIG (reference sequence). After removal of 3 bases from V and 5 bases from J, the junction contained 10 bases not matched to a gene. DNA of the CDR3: TGTGCCTGGAGCCCTGGACTAGCGGGGGGGCCGGGGGAGACCCAGTACTTC. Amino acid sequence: CAWSPGLAGGPGETQYF.

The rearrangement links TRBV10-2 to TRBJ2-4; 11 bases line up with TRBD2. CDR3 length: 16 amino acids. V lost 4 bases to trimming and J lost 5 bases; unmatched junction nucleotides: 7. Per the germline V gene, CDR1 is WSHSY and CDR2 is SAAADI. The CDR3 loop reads CASSAGTSGLQNIQYF. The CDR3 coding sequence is TGCGCCAGCAGTGCAGGGACTAGCGGACTTCAAAACATTCAGTACTTC.

This chain's CDR3 is CASSQDGTRIRDEQFF. The CDR3, as DNA: TGTGCCAGCAGCCAGGACGGGACTAGAATAAGAGATGAGCAGTTCTTC. The chain carries TRBV7-2 and TRBJ2-1; 8 positions agree with TRBD2. The CDR3 sequence is 16 residues long. V lost 5 bases and J lost 8; bases outside the gene matches: 14. In germline, CDR1 is SGHTA, CDR2 FQGNSA.

Written as DNA, the CDR3 is TGTGCCAGCAGAACTAGCGGGAGTGGCAATGAGCAGTTCTTC. It translates to CASRTSGSGNEQFF. The V call is TRBV4-2, the J call TRBJ2-1; 11 bases are shared with TRBD2. The CDR3 is 14 amino acids. V lost 6 bases, J lost 6 bases, and 4 bases stayed unmatched. From germline, CDR1 is LGHNA and CDR2 YNFKEQ.

CDR3 in amino acids: CASSQDRGASFYGYTF. CDR3 DNA: TGCGCCAGCAGCCAAGACCGGGGGGCTAGTTTCTATGGCTACACCTTC. V usage is TRBV4-3 and J usage is TRBJ1-2; perhaps TRBD1 as D (6 bases). The CDR3 runs to 16 residues. Trimming took 0 bases from V and 4 from J, leaving 15 bases between them. CDR1 is LGHNA and CDR2 is YSLEER in the germline V gene.

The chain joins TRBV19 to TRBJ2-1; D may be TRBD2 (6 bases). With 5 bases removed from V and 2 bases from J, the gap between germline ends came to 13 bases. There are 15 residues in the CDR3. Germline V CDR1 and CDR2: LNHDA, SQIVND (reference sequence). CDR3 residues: CASSGWRAAYNEQFF. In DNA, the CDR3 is TGTGCCAGTAGTGGTTGGAGGGCGGCCTACAATGAGCAGTTCTTC.

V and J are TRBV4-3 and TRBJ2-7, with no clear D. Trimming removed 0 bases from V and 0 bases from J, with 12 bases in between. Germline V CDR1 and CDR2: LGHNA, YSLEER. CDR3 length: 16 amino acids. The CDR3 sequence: CASSQESPGGSYEQYF. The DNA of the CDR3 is TGCGCCAGCAGCCAAGAATCCCCGGGTGGCTCCTACGAGCAGTACTTC.

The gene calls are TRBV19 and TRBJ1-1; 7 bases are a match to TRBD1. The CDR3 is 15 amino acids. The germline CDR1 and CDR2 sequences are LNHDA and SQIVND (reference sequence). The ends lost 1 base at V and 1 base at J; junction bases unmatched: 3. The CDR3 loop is CASSIVGQANTEAFF. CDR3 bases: TGTGCCAGTAGTATAGTAGGACAGGCGAACACTGAAGCTTTCTTT.

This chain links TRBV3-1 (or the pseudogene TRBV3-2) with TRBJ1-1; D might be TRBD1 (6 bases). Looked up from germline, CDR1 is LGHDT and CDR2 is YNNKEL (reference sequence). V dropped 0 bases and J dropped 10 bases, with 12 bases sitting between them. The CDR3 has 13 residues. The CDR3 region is CASSQDLRGRAFF. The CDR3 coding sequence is TGTGCCAGCAGCCAAGATCTCAGGGGTCGAGCTTTCTTT.